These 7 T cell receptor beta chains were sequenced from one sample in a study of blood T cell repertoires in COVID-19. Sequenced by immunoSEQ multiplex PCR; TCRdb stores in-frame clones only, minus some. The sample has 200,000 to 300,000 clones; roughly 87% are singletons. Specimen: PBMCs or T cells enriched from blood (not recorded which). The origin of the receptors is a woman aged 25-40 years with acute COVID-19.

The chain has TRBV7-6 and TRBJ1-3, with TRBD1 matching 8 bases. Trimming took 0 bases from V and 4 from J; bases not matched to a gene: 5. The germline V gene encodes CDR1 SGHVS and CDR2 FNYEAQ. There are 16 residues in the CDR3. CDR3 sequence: CASSLALTGEGNTIYF. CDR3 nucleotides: TGTGCCAGCAGCTTAGCCCTGACAGGGGAGGGAAACACCATATATTTT.

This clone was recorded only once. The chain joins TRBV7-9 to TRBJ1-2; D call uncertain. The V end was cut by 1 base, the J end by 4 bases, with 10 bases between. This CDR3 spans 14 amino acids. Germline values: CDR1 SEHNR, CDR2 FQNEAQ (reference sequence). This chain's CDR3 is CASSLEVAVYGYTF. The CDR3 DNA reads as TGTGCCAGCAGCTTAGAGGTGGCGGTCTATGGCTACACCTTC.

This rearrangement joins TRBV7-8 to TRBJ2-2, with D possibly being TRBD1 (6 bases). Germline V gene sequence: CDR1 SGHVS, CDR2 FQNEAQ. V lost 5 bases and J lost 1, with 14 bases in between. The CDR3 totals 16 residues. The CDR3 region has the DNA TGTGCCAGCAGCCCCCATCCGGGACAGAACACCGGGGAGCTGTTTTTT. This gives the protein CASSPHPGQNTGELFF.

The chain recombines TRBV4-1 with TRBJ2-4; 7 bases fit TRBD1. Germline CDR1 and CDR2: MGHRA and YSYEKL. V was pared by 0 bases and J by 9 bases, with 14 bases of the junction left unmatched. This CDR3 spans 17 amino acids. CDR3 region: CASSQDSQGSPMPIQYF. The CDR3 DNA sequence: TGCGCCAGCAGCCAAGATTCACAGGGGTCGCCCATGCCCATTCAGTACTTC.

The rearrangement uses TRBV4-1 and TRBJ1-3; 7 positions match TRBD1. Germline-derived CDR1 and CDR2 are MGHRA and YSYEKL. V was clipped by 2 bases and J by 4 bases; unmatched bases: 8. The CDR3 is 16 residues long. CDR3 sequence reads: CASSQPSGTVGNTIYF. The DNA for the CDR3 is TGCGCCAGCAGCCAACCATCGGGGACAGTGGGAAACACCATATATTTT.

Written as DNA, the CDR3 is TGCGCCAGCAGCCAAGGAGGTCAAGAAGGAGCCTCCTACGAGCAGTACTTC. Translated: CASSQGGQEGASYEQYF. The chain has TRBV4-1 and TRBJ2-7, with D unclear. This CDR3 is 17 amino acids long. V was shortened by 1 base and J by 0 bases, with 16 bases between the two germline ends. Germline CDR1 MGHRA, CDR2 YSYEKL.

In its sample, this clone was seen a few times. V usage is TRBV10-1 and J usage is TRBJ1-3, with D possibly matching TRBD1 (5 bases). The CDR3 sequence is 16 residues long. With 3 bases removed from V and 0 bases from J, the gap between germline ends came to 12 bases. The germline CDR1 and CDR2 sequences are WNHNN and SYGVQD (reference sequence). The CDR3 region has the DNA TGCGCCAGCAGTGAAGGGACTCTTAGCTCTGGAAACACCATATATTTT. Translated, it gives CASSEGTLSSGNTIYF.